The 5 T cell receptor beta chains in this list originate from one sample, sequenced in a study of shared clonotypes between healthy human individuals. The data were produced by immunoSEQ multiplex PCR, yet TCRdb's version contains in-frame clones alone and is incomplete. The repertoire holds approximately 740,000 clones, under 80% seen once, with 1.5% to 2% in the top ten. Sequencing input: memory CD4+ T cells sorted from blood. Subset denoted: CD45RA-negative fraction. Receptors were obtained from a woman aged 25-40 years in good health.

V and J are TRBV7-9 and TRBJ2-2; 15 bases map to TRBD2. The germline gives CDR1 SEHNR, CDR2 FQNEAQ (reference sequence). This CDR3 contains 16 residues. V was clipped by 4 bases and J by 4 bases; unmatched bases: 1. DNA for the CDR3: TGTGCCAGCAGCTCGGGACTAGCGGGAGGCACCGGGGAGCTGTTTTTT. Translation: CASSSGLAGGTGELFF.

V gene TRBV30 combines with J gene TRBJ2-1; TRBD2 agrees at 9 bases. Unmatched junction bases numbered 4, after V lost 4 bases and J lost 6 bases. The CDR3 runs 13 residues. Germline V gives CDR1 GTSNPN, CDR2 SVGIG (reference sequence). CDR3 DNA sequence: TGTGCCTGGAAGGGCGGGAGGGCCAATGAGCAGTTCTTC. It encodes CAWKGGRANEQFF. Full variable domain (outside the CDR3, taken from reference TRBV30 and TRBJ2-1): SQTIHQWPATLVQPVGSPLSLECTVEGTSNPNLYWYRQAAGRGLQLLFYSVGIGQISSEVPQNLSASRPQDRQFILSSKKLLLSDSGFYLCAWKGGRANEQFFGPGTRLTVL.

This clone has just one count. The chain has TRBV21-1 and TRBJ1-1; TRBD1 is the table's D call and was not checked against the DNA. TRBV21-1 is listed as a pseudogene. CDR3 length: 16 residues. CDR3: CASSKEGVTANTEAFF. The CDR3 bases are TGTGCCAGCAGCAAAGAGGGTGTGACAGCGAACACTGAAGCTTTCTTT.

The chain joins TRBV20-1 to TRBJ1-1; D not resolved. The CDR3 extends over 10 amino acids. Deletions cut 5 bases from V and 8 bases from J, with 9 bases between. Germline V lookup: CDR1 DFQATT, CDR2 SNEGSKA (reference sequence). The CDR3 DNA reads TGCAGTGCTTTGGACGTAGAAGCTTTCTTT. As protein: CSALDVEAFF.

This clone was seen only a few times. J is TRBJ2-7 and V is TRBV5-1; possibly TRBD2 for D (5 bases). Germline CDR1 SGHRS, CDR2 YFSETQ. This CDR3 is built from 12 residues. V was pared by 4 bases and J by 5 bases, with 10 bases between. The chain's CDR3 is CASSQTSNEQYF. The CDR3 bases are TGCGCCAGCAGCCAAACTAGTAACGAGCAGTACTTC.